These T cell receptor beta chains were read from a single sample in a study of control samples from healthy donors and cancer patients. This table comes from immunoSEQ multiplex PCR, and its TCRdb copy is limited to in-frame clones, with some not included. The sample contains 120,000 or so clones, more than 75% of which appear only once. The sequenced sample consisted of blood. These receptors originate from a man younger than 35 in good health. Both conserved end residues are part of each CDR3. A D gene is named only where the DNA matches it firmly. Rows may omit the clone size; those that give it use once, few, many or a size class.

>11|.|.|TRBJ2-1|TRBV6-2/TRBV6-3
CASSYDYEQFF
TGTGCCAGCAGTTATGATTATGAGCAGTTCTTC
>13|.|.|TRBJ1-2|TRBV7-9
CASSLQGGDGYTF
TGTGCCAGCAGCTTACAGGGAGGTGATGGCTACACCTTC
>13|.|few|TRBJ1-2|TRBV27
CASRTGWSYGYTF
TGTGCCAGCAGAACAGGTTGGAGCTATGGCTACACCTTC
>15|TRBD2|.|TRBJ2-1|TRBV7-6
CASSFGTSGTNEQFF
TGTGCCAGCAGCTTTGGGACTAGCGGGACCAATGAGCAGTTCTTC
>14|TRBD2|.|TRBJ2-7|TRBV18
CASSAGTSLYEQYF
TGTGCCAGCTCCGCCGGGACTAGCCTCTACGAGCAGTACTTC
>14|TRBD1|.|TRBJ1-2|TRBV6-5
CASSTGQGGYGYTF
TGTGCCAGCAGTACAGGACAGGGGGGCTATGGCTACACCTTC
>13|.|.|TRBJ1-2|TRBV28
CASSSGAHKGYTF
TGTGCCAGCAGTTCCGGGGCCCACAAAGGCTACACCTTC
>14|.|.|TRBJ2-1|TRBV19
CASRGELVHNEQFF
TGTGCCAGTAGAGGAGAGTTAGTCCACAATGAGCAGTTCTTC
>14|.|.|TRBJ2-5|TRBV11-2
CASSPVEGQETQYF
TGTGCCAGCAGCCCAGTGGAGGGCCAAGAGACCCAGTACTTC
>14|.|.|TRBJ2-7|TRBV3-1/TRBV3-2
CASSRAGTPYEQYF
TGTGCCAGCAGCCGAGCAGGGACTCCCTACGAGCAGTACTTC
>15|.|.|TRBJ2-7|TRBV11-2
CASSEGGTVLYEQYF
TGTGCCAGCTCCGAAGGCGGGACAGTCCTCTACGAGCAGTACTTC